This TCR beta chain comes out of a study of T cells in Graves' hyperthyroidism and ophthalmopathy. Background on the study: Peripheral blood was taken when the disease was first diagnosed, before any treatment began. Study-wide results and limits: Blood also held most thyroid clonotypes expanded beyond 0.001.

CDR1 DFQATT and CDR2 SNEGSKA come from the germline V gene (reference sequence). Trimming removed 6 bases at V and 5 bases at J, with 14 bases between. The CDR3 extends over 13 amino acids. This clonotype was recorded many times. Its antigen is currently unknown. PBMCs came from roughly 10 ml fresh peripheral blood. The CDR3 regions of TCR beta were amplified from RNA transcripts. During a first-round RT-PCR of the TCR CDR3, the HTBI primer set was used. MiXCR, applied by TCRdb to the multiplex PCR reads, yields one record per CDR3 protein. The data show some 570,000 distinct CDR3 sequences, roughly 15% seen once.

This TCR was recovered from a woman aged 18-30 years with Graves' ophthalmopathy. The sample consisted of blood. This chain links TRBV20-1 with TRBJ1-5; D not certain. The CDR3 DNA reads TGCAGTGCCCAAGGACCGGGAGATCAGCCCCAGCATTTT. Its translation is CSAQGPGDQPQHF.